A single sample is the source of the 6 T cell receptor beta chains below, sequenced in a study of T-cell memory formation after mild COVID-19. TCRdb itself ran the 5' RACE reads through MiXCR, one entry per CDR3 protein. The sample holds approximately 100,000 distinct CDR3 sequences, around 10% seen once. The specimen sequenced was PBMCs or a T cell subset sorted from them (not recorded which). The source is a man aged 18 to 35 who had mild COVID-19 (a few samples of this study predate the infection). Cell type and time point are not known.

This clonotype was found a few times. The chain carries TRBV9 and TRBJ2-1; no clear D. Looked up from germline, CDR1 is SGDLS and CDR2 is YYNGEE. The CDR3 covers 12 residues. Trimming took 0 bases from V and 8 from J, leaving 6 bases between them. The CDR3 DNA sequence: TGTGCCAGCAGCGTAGATGGGGATGAGCAGTTCTTC. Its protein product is CASSVDGDEQFF.

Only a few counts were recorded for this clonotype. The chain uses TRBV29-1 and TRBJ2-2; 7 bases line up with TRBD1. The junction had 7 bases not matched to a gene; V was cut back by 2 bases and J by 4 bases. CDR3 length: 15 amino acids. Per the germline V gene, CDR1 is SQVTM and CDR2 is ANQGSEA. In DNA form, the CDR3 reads TGCAGCGTTGAATCCTCGAGGGGGCGCACCGGGGAGCTGTTTTTT. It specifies CSVESSRGRTGELFF.

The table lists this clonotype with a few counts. In nucleotides, the CDR3 is TGCGCCAGCAGCCCGCGTCCAGGACAGAAAAACACTGAAGCTTTCTTT. As protein: CASSPRPGQKNTEAFF. The V and J genes are TRBV4-1 and TRBJ1-1; D is perhaps TRBD1 (6 bases). Between the trimmed V and J ends, which lost 4 bases and 2 bases, there was a span of 17 bases. Germline loops: CDR1 MGHRA, CDR2 YSYEKL. The CDR3 extends over 16 amino acids.

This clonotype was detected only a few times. The CDR3 DNA sequence: TGTGCCAGCAGTTTGACAGGGACGGTGTCAGAACACTACGAGCAGTACGTC. Amino acids: CASSLTGTVSEHYEQYV. The V call is TRBV6-2 or TRBV6-3, the J call TRBJ2-7; 7 bases agree with TRBD1. Germline CDR1 reads MNHEY; CDR2 reads SVGEGT. The V gene end was trimmed by 4 bases and the J gene end by 3 bases; junction bases not matched to a gene: 15. The CDR3 runs to 17 residues.

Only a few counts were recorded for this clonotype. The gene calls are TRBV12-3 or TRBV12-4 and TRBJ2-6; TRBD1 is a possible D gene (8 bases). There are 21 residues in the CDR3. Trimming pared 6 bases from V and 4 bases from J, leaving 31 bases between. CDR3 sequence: CASSLGQGAIAGPGGANVLTF. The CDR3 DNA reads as TGTGCCAGCAGCCTCGGGCAGGGGGCAATAGCGGGTCCGGGAGGGGCCAACGTCCTGACTTTC.

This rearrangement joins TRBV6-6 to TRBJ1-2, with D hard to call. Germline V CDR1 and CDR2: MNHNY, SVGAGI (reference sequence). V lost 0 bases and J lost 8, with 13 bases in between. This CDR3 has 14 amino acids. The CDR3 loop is CASSYSVGSGGYTF. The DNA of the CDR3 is TGTGCCAGCAGTTACTCGGTAGGGTCGGGCGGCTACACCTTC.